The clone carrying this T cell receptor (beta chain) was detected only once. Its cognate antigen is unknown. The CDR3 covers 13 residues. CDR1 and CDR2 (germline): MDHEN, SYDVKM. The J segment lost 7 bases and the V segment lost 6 bases, leaving 8 bases of the junction unmatched. The assay was immunoSEQ multiplex PCR, and TCRdb's table has in-frame clones only and misses some. The sample consists of 200,000 or so clones, about 80% of them appearing once. These data originate in a study of cytomegalovirus exposure and HLA in healthy donors. In the study overall: The same platform as the roughly 670 first-cohort repertoires was used for the 95 to 150 validation repertoires, a later analysis reported.

Overall study results and limits: Investigators reported about 160 TCR beta chains as tied to cytomegalovirus. For cytomegalovirus status, the classifier reportedly gave diagnoses with high specificity and sensitivity. Subsequent analysis found a tendency for first-cohort TCR clusters to co-occur within the 120 or so validation repertoires.

Sequenced: PBMCs. The chain uses TRBV28 and TRBJ1-2; the match to TRBD1 covers 7 bases. The receptor was isolated from a man between 18 and 29 years old in good health and CMV-seropositive. CDR3 sequence: CASRSRQGGGYTF. The CDR3 DNA sequence: TGTGCCAGCAGGAGTCGACAGGGAGGTGGCTACACCTTC.